The following is a T cell receptor beta chain sequence with its context. Everyone who took part was roughly 18 to 89 years old, and they came from about two dozen US areas. TCRdb's table, derived via immunoSEQ multiplex PCR, lists solely in-frame clones and lacks some. The table includes around 250,000 clones, approximately 80% detected once. This specimen belongs to a study of blood T cell repertoires in COVID-19. The receptor was derived from a man between 35 and 55 years old who had been exposed to COVID-19. The sequenced material came from PBMCs or T cells enriched from blood (not recorded which).

CDR3 sequence: CASSYQGSGTEAFF. In DNA form, the CDR3 reads TGTGCCAGCAGCTACCAGGGTTCGGGCACTGAAGCTTTCTTT. The chain is built from TRBV7-3 and TRBJ1-1, with a weak D call TRBD1 (5 bases). V was pared by 4 bases and J by 4 bases, with 13 bases between. The germline V gene encodes CDR1 SGHTA and CDR2 FQGTGA. This CDR3 comprises 14 residues.